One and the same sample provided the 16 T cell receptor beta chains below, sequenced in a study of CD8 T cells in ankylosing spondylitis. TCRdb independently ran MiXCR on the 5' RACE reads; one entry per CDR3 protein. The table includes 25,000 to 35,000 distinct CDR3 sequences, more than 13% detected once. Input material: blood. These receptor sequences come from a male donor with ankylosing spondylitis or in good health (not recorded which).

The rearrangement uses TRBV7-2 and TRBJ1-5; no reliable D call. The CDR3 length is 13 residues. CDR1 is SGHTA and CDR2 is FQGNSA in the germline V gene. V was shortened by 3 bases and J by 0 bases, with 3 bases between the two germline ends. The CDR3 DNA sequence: TGTGCCAGCAGCTTTTCTAGCAATCAGCCCCAGCATTTT. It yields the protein CASSFSSNQPQHF. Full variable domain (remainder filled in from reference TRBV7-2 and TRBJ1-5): GAGVSQSPSNKVTEKGKDVELRCDPISGHTALYWYRQSLGQGLEFLIYFQGNSAPDKSGLPSDRFSAERTGGSVSTLTIQRTQQEDSAVYLCASSFSSNQPQHFGDGTRLSIL.

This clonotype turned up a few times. The chain's CDR3 is CASSLARTVTGELFF. The CDR3 nucleotides are TGTGCCAGCAGCTTAGCGCGGACGGTAACCGGGGAGCTGTTTTTT. The rearrangement links TRBV7-2 to TRBJ2-2; D ambiguous. CDR3 length: 15 amino acids. The V end was cut by 0 bases, the J end by 5 bases, with 10 bases between. Germline V gives CDR1 SGHTA, CDR2 FQGNSA.

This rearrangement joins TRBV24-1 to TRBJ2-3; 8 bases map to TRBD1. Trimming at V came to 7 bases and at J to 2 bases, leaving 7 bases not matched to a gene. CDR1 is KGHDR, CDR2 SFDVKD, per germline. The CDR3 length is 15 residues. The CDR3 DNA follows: TGTGCCACCAGCATGACAGGGGCAATCACAGATACGCAGTATTTT. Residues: CATSMTGAITDTQYF.

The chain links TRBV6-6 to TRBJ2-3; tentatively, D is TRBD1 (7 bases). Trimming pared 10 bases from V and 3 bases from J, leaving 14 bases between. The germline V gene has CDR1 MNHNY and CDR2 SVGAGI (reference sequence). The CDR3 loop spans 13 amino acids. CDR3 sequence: CATRAGGTDTQYF. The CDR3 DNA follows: TGTGCCACCAGGGCAGGGGGGACAGATACGCAGTATTTT.

CDR3 DNA sequence: TGTGCCAGCAGCTTGGGACCTCAAGGGGGCTACACCTTC. Translated, it gives CASSLGPQGGYTF. The chain combines TRBV7-2 with TRBJ1-2, with TRBD1 as a possible D gene (5 bases). The CDR3 has 13 amino acids. Trimming left V 3 bases short and J 8 bases short, with 13 bases between. Germline values: CDR1 SGHTA, CDR2 FQGNSA.

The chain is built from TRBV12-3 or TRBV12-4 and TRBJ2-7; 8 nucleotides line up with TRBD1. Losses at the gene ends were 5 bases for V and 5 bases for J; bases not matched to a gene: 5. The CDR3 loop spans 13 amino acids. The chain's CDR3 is CASSPRQGNEQYF. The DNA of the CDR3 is TGTGCCAGCAGTCCTAGACAGGGGAACGAGCAGTACTTC.

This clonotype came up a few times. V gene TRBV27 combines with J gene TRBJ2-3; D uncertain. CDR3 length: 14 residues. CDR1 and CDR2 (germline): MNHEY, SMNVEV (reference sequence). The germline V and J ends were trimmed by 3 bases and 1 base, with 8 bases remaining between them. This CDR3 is CASSLGYGTDTQYF. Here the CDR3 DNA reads TGTGCCAGCAGTTTGGGGTATGGCACAGATACGCAGTATTTT.

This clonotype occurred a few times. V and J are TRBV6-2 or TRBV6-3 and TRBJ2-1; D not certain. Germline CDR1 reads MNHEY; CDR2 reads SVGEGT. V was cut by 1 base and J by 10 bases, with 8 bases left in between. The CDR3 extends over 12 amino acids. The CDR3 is CASSYWADEQFF. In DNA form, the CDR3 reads TGTGCCAGCAGTTACTGGGCGGACGAGCAGTTCTTC.

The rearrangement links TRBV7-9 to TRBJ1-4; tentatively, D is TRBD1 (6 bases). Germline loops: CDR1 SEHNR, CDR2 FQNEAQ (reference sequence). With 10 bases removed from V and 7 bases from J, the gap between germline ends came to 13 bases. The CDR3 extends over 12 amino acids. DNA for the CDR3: TGTGCCACAGACGGGACACTTGAAAAACTGTTTTTT. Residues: CATDGTLEKLFF.

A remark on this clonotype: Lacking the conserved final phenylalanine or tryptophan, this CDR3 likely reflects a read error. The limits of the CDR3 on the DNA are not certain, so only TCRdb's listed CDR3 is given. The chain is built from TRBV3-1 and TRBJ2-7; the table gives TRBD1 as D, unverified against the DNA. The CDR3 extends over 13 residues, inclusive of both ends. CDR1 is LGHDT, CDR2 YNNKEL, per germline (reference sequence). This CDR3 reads CASSQGGTLQGAI.

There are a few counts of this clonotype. CDR3 amino acids: CASSLVLRERTDTQYF. The DNA of the CDR3 is TGTGCCAGCAGCTTGGTATTACGGGAGAGGACAGATACGCAGTATTTT. The gene calls are TRBV5-6 and TRBJ2-3; D possibly corresponds to TRBD2 (6 bases). Trimming pared 0 bases from V and 3 bases from J, leaving 14 bases between. CDR1 and CDR2 from the germline V gene are SGHDT and YYEEEE. CDR3 size: 16 residues.

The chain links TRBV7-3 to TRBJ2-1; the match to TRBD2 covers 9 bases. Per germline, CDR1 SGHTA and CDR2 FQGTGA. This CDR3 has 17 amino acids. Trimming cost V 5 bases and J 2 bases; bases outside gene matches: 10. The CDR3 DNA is TGTGCCAGCAGCCGCGCAGGACTAGCGTCGACCTACAATGAGCAGTTCTTC. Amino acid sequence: CASSRAGLASTYNEQFF.

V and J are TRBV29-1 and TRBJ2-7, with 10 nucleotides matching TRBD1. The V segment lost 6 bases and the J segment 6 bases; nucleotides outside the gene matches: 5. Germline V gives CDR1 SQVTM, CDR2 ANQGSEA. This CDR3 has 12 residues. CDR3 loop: CSVPTGGGEQYF. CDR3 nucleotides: TGCAGCGTCCCGACAGGGGGCGGCGAGCAGTACTTC.

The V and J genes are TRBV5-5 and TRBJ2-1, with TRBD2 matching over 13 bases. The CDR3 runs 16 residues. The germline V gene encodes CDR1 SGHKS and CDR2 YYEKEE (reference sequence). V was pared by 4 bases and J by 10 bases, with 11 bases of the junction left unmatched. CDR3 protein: CASSHRTSGSLSEQFF. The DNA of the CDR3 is TGTGCCAGCAGCCATCGGACTAGCGGGAGTTTAAGCGAGCAGTTCTTC.

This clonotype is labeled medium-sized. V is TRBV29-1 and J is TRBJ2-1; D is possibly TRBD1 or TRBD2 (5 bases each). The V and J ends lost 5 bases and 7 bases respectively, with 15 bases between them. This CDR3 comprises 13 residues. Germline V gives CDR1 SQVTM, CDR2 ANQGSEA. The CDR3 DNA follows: TGCAGCGTTTTTACCGGGACCACAAATGAGCAGTTCTTC. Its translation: CSVFTGTTNEQFF.

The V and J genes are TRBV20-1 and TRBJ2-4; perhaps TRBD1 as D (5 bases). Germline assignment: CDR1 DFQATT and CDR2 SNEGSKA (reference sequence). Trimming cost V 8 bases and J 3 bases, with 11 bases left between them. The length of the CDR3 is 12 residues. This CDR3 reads CSPSRGKNIQYF. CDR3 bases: TGCAGTCCATCTAGGGGCAAAAACATTCAGTACTTC.